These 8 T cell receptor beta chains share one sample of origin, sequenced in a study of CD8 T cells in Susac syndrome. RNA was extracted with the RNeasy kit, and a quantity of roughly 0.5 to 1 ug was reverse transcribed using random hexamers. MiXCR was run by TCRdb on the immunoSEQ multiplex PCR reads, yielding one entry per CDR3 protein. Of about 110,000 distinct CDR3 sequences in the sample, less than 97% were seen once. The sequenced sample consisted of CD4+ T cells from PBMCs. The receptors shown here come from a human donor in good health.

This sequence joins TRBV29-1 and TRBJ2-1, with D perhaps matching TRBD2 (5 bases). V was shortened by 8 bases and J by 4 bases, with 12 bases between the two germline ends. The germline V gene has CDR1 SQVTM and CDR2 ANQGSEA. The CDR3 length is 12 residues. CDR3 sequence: CSKLGWYNEQFF. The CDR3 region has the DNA TGCAGCAAACTAGGTTGGTACAATGAGCAGTTCTTC.

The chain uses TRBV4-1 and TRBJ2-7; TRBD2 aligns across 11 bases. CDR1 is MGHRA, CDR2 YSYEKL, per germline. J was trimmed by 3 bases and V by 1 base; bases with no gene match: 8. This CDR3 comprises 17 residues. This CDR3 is CASSQVIAGGSHYEQYF. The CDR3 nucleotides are TGCGCCAGCAGCCAAGTGATAGCGGGAGGGAGTCACTACGAGCAGTACTTC.

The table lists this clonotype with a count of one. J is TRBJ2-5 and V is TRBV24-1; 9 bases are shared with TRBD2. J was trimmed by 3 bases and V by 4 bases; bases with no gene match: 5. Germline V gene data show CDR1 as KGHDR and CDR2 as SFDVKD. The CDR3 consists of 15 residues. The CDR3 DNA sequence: TGTGCCACCAGTGAAGGAGGCGGGAGGGAAGAGACCCAGTACTTC. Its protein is CATSEGGGREETQYF.

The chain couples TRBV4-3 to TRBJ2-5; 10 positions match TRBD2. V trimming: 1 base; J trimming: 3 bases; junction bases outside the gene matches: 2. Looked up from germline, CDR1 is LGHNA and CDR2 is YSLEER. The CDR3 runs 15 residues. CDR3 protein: CASSQGGTSEETQYF. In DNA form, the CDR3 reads TGCGCCAGCAGCCAAGGCGGGACTAGCGAAGAGACCCAGTACTTC.

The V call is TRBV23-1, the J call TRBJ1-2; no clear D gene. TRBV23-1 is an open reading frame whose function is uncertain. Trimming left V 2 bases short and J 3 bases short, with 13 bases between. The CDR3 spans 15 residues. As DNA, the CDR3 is TGCGCCAGCAGTCAACGCGCCAGCGATTACTATGGCTACACCTTC. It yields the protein CASSQRASDYYGYTF.

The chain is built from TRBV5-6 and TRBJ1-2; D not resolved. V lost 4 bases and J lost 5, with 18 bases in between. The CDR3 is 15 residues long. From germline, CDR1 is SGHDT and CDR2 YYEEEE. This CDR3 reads CASSPPTTGSYGYTF. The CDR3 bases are TGTGCCAGCAGCCCTCCTACGACTGGAAGTTATGGCTACACCTTC.

DNA of the CDR3: TGTGCCAGCAGTGAATCGGGGGGGGGCAATCAGCCCCAGCATTTT. This sequence encodes CASSESGGGNQPQHF. The chain employs TRBV25-1 and TRBJ1-5; D might be TRBD1 (5 bases). Germline V CDR1 and CDR2: MGHDK, SYGVNS. The V and J ends lost 1 base and 2 bases respectively, with 9 bases between them. The CDR3 spans 15 residues.

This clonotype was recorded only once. The CDR3 spells CASSQEGLPGETQYF. The DNA of the CDR3 is TGTGCCAGCAGCCAGGAGGGTCTCCCGGGCGAGACCCAGTACTTC. This chain connects TRBV7-6 to TRBJ2-5, with a tentative D call TRBD2 (6 bases). This CDR3 comprises 15 residues. Looked up from germline, CDR1 is SGHVS and CDR2 is FNYEAQ. Trimming pared 5 bases from V and 5 bases from J, leaving 18 bases between. Full variable domain (remainder filled in from reference TRBV7-6 and TRBJ2-5): GAGVSQSPRYKVTKRGQDVALRCDPISGHVSLYWYRQALGQGPEFLTYFNYEAQQDKSGLPNDRFSAERPEGSISTLTIQRTEQRDSAMYRCASSQEGLPGETQYFGPGTRLLVL.